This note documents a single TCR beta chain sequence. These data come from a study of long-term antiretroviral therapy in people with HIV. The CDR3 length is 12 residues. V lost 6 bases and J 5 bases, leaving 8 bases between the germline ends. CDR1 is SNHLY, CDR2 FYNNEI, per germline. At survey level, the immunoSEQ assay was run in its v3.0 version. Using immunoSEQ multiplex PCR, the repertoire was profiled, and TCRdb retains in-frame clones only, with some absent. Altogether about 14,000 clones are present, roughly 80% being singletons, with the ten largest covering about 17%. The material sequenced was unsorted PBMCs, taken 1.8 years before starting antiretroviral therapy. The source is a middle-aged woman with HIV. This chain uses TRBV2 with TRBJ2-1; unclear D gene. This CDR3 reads CASRPDNNEQFF. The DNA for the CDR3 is TGTGCCAGCAGACCCGATAACAATGAGCAGTTCTTC.